This TCR beta chain comes out of a study of a mutant IDH1 vaccine in newly diagnosed glioma. Whole-study context: Every participant had undergone radiotherapy, temozolomide, or both before, and most underwent both.

Study-level findings and limits: Among all patients, vaccine-induced immune responses occurred in 90% to 95%. Apparently unrelated to pseudoprogression were changes in the top peripheral T cell clonotypes.

Sequenced by immunoSEQ multiplex PCR; TCRdb stores in-frame clones only, minus some. The sample holds approximately 82,000 clones, approximately 85% seen once. Turning to this clone: Its antigen is as yet unknown.

Time point indicated: week 23, last vaccination. Vaccine doses each comprised 300 ug of mutant IDH1 20-mer peptide, with topical imiquimod. The ends were cut back, 2 bases at V and 3 bases at J, with 2 bases in the middle. The germline V gene encodes CDR1 SGHTA and CDR2 FQGNSA. The CDR3 runs to 11 residues. The source was PBMCs, collected from a glioma patient whose treatment included an IDH1 peptide vaccine. The V and J genes are TRBV7-2 and TRBJ2-7; D gene ambiguous. The receptor was isolated from a man between 25 and 39 years old with glioma. Some clones in this sample may be carry-over from other donors' samples. CDR3 sequence: CASSLIYEQYF. CDR3 nucleotides: TGTGCCAGCAGCTTAATCTACGAGCAGTACTTC.